This is a list of T cell receptor beta chains from one sample in a study of response to subunit inactivated influenza vaccine. TCRdb itself ran the RT-PCR reads through MiXCR, one entry per CDR3 protein. The table lists 500,000 or so distinct CDR3 sequences, 16% of them singletons. The sample in question was CD4+ T cells sorted from PBMCs, obtained roughly 24 months after vaccination. The receptors come from a man aged 50 to 69 who received an inactivated influenza vaccine. Both conserved end residues are trimmed from each CDR3. Clone size is stated in some rows and not others, as once, few, many or a class when expanded.

size: NA
J: TRBJ2-7
V: TRBV12-3/TRBV12-4
CDR3: ASSFLAGDGEQY

size: NA
J: TRBJ2-6
V: TRBV28
CDR3: ASSLPYSGANVLT

size: few
J: TRBJ1-2
V: TRBV28
CDR3: ASSLQGGFGYT

size: few
J: TRBJ2-2
V: TRBV4-1
CDR3: ASSHAVRAGELF

size: few
J: TRBJ2-5
V: TRBV7-9
CDR3: ASSSRRQETQY

size: NA
J: TRBJ2-4
V: TRBV12-3/TRBV12-4
CDR3: ASRGTGTILAKNIQY

size: NA
J: TRBJ1-4
V: TRBV4-3
CDR3: ASSPQTGSWIEKLF

size: many
J: TRBJ2-7
V: TRBV7-2
CDR3: ASSLAYGTRRRQY

size: NA
J: TRBJ2-7
V: TRBV6-2/TRBV6-3
CDR3: ASSYRSSDEQY

size: few
J: TRBJ2-2
V: TRBV30
CDR3: AWSEFGNAGELF

size: NA
J: TRBJ1-2
V: TRBV12-3/TRBV12-4
CDR3: ASSLALFGQGTINYGYT

size: few
J: TRBJ2-3
V: TRBV5-6
CDR3: ASSRLGGTDTQY

size: NA
J: TRBJ2-4
V: TRBV6-2/TRBV6-3
CDR3: ASAHRAKNIQY

size: few
J: TRBJ2-1
V: TRBV12-3/TRBV12-4
CDR3: ASSLLAGEGEQF

size: many
J: TRBJ2-7
V: TRBV7-2
CDR3: ASSPRLAGHLGQY

size: once
J: TRBJ1-1
V: TRBV7-2
CDR3: ASSLGGRVGAF

size: many
J: TRBJ2-7
V: TRBV10-2
CDR3: ASIGGTRPNEQY

size: NA
J: TRBJ2-3
V: TRBV12-3/TRBV12-4
CDR3: ASSSRTGTSDPYTQY

size: NA
J: TRBJ2-5
V: TRBV5-6
CDR3: ASSPARRTYQETQY

size: few
J: TRBJ2-1
V: TRBV14
CDR3: ASSQGRGSYNEQF

size: NA
J: TRBJ2-4
V: TRBV7-6
CDR3: ATGQGNIQY

size: NA
J: TRBJ2-2
V: TRBV3-1
CDR3: ASSQDSRGPDTGELF

size: NA
J: TRBJ2-1
V: TRBV10-3
CDR3: AIRGDSPYNEQF

size: NA
J: TRBJ2-1
V: TRBV7-9
CDR3: ASRSLGHEQF

size: NA
J: TRBJ2-7
V: TRBV7-2
CDR3: ASSISSPGSYEQY

size: NA
J: TRBJ2-5
V: TRBV12-3/TRBV12-4
CDR3: ASSLRRGSETQY

size: NA
J: TRBJ1-5
V: TRBV7-2
CDR3: ASSLSGQEVSPQH

size: NA
J: TRBJ2-7
V: TRBV20-1
CDR3: SAQTGTASNEQY

size: few
J: TRBJ2-5
V: TRBV3-1
CDR3: ASSQGGLRQETQY

size: many
J: TRBJ2-2
V: TRBV7-2
CDR3: ASSSLRRGQNTGELF

size: many
J: TRBJ2-4
V: TRBV9
CDR3: ASSVGAGWAKNIQY

size: few
J: TRBJ1-1
V: TRBV6-1
CDR3: ASSVWGADTEAF

size: NA
J: TRBJ2-3
V: TRBV11-1
CDR3: ASSPGLALSDTQY

size: many
J: TRBJ2-7
V: TRBV7-9
CDR3: ASSSSGGAYEQY

size: NA
J: TRBJ2-5
V: TRBV5-1
CDR3: ASSWSSGGVTQETQY

size: few
J: TRBJ2-3
V: TRBV5-6
CDR3: ASSRAASGPDTQY

size: NA
J: TRBJ1-6
V: TRBV3-1
CDR3: ASSLRQGYHDSPLH

size: few
J: TRBJ2-3
V: TRBV20-1
CDR3: SAGKGGTASTDTQY

size: NA
J: TRBJ2-3
V: TRBV9
CDR3: ASSDPGEGTETDTQY

size: few
J: TRBJ2-7
V: TRBV4-3
CDR3: ASSQGMGYEQY